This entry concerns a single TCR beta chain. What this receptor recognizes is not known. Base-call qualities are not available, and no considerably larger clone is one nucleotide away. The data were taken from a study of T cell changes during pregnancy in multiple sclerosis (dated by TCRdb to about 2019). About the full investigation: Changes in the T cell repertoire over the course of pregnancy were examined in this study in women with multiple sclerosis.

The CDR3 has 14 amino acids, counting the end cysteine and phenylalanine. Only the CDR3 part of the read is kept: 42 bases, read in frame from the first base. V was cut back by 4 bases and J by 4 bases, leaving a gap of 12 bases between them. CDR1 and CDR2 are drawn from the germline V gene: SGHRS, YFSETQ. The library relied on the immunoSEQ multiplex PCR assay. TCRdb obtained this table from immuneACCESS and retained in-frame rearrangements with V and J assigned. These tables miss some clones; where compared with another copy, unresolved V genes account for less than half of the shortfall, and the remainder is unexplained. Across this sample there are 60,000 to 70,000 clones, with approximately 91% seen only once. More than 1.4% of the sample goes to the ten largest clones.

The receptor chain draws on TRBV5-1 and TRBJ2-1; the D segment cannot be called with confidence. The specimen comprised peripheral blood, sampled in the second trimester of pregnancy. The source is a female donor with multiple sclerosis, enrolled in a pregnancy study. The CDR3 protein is CASSTQSSYNEQFF. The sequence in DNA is TGCGCCAGCAGCACACAGAGTTCATACAATGAGCAGTTCTTC.